Shown below are 3 T cell receptor beta chains from a single sample sequenced in a study of cytomegalovirus exposure and HLA in healthy donors. It was with 60 Vbeta and 13 Jbeta primers that the PCR ran. Sequenced by immunoSEQ multiplex PCR; TCRdb stores in-frame clones only, minus some. The sample lists 150,000 to 200,000 clones; 68% were seen once. Source material: PBMCs. Receptor source: a man in his fifties or sixties in good health and CMV-seronegative.

This sequence joins TRBV5-1 and TRBJ2-3; 15 nucleotides match TRBD2. Trimming removed 4 bases from V and 1 base from J; junction bases left unmatched: 7. Germline V gene sequence: CDR1 SGHRS, CDR2 YFSETQ. The CDR3 loop spans 18 amino acids. CDR3 sequence: CASSAGTSGGLGTDTQYF. The CDR3 DNA reads as TGCGCCAGCAGCGCTGGGACTAGCGGGGGGTTGGGCACAGATACGCAGTATTTT.

The gene calls are TRBV6-5 and TRBJ1-2; no clear D gene. The CDR3 sequence is 14 residues long. V lost 0 bases and J 2 bases, leaving 7 bases between the germline ends. Germline CDR1 and CDR2: MNHEY and SVGAGI. CDR3 amino acids: CASSYSGPNYGYTF. Written as DNA, the CDR3 is TGTGCCAGCAGTTACTCGGGCCCGAACTATGGCTACACCTTC.

The chain uses TRBV9 and TRBJ2-3, with 10 positions matching TRBD2. V was pared by 4 bases and J by 2 bases, with 10 bases of the junction left unmatched. CDR1 SGDLS and CDR2 YYNGEE come from the germline V gene. This CDR3 is 17 amino acids long. The CDR3 region is CASSPLVAGGSTDTQYF. DNA of the CDR3: TGTGCCAGCAGCCCACTCGTAGCGGGGGGATCCACAGATACGCAGTATTTT.